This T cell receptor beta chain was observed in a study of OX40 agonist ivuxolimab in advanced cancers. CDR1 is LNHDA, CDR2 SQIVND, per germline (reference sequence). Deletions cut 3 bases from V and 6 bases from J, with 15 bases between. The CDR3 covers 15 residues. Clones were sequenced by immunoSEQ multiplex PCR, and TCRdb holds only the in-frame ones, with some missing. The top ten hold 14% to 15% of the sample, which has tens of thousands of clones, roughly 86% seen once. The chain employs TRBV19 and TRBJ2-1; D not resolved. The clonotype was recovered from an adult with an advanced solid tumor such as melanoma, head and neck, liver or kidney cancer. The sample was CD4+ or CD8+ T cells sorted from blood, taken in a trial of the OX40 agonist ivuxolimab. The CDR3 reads CASSILGLVGNEQFF. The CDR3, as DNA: TGTGCCAGTAGTATCCTCGGGCTAGTTGGCAATGAGCAGTTCTTC.